Each of the 25 T cell receptor beta chains below was sequenced from the same sample in a study of control samples from healthy donors and cancer patients. Generated by immunoSEQ multiplex PCR, the TCRdb table keeps only in-frame clones and is missing some. The sample yields over 150,000 clones, about nine tenths seen once. Material for sequencing was blood. These receptors were taken from a woman between 40 and 55 years old in good health.

The DNA of the CDR3 is TGTGCCAGCAGCTTCGGACAGTGGGCTGCCAATGAGCAGTTCTTC. It translates to CASSFGQWAANEQFF. The chain employs TRBV7-2 and TRBJ2-1; maybe TRBD1 (6 bases). From germline, CDR1 is SGHTA and CDR2 FQGNSA. The CDR3 totals 15 residues. Trimming left V 3 bases short and J 6 bases short, with 15 bases between. The entire variable domain, with the rest obtained from reference TRBV7-2 and TRBJ2-1, is as follows: GAGVSQSPSNKVTEKGKDVELRCDPISGHTALYWYRQSLGQGLEFLIYFQGNSAPDKSGLPSDRFSAERTGGSVSTLTIQRTQQEDSAVYLCASSFGQWAANEQFFGPGTRLTVL.

In regard to this clone: The junction departs from germline at one end; a sequencing error may be responsible. J is TRBJ2-1 and V is TRBV5-1, with D maybe TRBD2 (6 bases). The CDR3 consists of 15 residues. Germline CDR1 is SGHRS and CDR2 is YFSETQ. The CDR3 coding sequence is TGCGCCAGCAGCTTGGAAGGGGACTCCCACAATGAGCAGTTCTTC. Protein: CASSLEGDSHNEQFF. Drawing the rest from reference TRBV5-1 and TRBJ2-1, the complete variable domain is KAGVTQTPRYLIKTRGQQVTLSCSPISGHRSVSWYQQTPGQGLQFLFEYFSETQRNKGNFPGRFSGRQFSNSRSEMNVSTLELGDSALYLCASSLEGDSHNEQFFGPGTRLTVL.

The chain couples TRBV28 to TRBJ2-7; 7 nucleotides line up with TRBD1. CDR3 size: 15 residues. CDR1 is MDHEN and CDR2 is SYDVKM in the germline V gene. V was clipped by 4 bases and J by 4 bases; unmatched bases: 10. CDR3 in DNA: TGTGCCAGCAGTTCGTCCGACAGGGTTGATTACGAGCAGTACTTC. Protein product: CASSSSDRVDYEQYF.

J is TRBJ1-5 and V is TRBV7-9; D is undetermined. V was pared by 4 bases and J by 2 bases, with 9 bases between. Germline loops: CDR1 SEHNR, CDR2 FQNEAQ (reference sequence). This CDR3 region has 14 residues. The CDR3 nucleotides read TGTGCCAGCAGCTCCTTTAAGGGCAATCAGCCCCAGCATTTT. Protein sequence: CASSSFKGNQPQHF.

V is TRBV6-1 and J is TRBJ1-1, with D perhaps TRBD1 (5 bases). The CDR3 is 15 amino acids. Trimming took 1 base from V and 1 from J, leaving 10 bases between them. The V gene's germline CDR1 is MNHNS and CDR2 SASEGT. Here the CDR3 reads CASSEGGWRNTEAFF. The CDR3 DNA reads as TGTGCCAGCAGTGAAGGGGGGTGGAGGAACACTGAAGCTTTCTTT.

V and J are TRBV7-9 and TRBJ1-5; D ambiguous. The CDR3 is 13 residues long. Trimming stripped 7 bases from V and 10 bases from J, with 17 bases between. Germline loops: CDR1 SEHNR, CDR2 FQNEAQ (reference sequence). The CDR3 is CASTSGIGSPQHF. Written as DNA, the CDR3 is TGTGCCAGCACCTCGGGGATCGGCAGTCCCCAGCATTTT.

The rearrangement links TRBV7-8 to TRBJ2-1; 16 bases match TRBD2. Germline V lookup: CDR1 SGHVS, CDR2 FQNEAQ. The junction had 13 bases not matched to a gene; V was cut back by 5 bases and J by 9 bases. This CDR3 region has 18 residues. This chain's CDR3 is CASSPGLAGGPQSGEQFF. The CDR3 DNA sequence: TGTGCCAGCAGCCCGGGACTAGCGGGGGGGCCGCAGTCTGGTGAGCAGTTCTTC.

The CDR3 loop is CASSLGQGISGNTIYF. The DNA of the CDR3 is TGTGCCAGCAGCCTGGGACAGGGGATTTCTGGAAACACCATATATTTT. The chain carries TRBV7-9 and TRBJ1-3; 10 bases align to TRBD1. V dropped 5 bases and J dropped 1; count of bases not matched to a gene: 5. Germline V CDR1 and CDR2: SEHNR, FQNEAQ (reference sequence). The CDR3 length is 16 residues.

CDR3 residues: CAISPPGGTEAFF. The CDR3 nucleotides are TGTGCCATCAGTCCCCCTGGGGGCACTGAAGCTTTCTTT. The chain joins TRBV10-3 to TRBJ1-1; maybe TRBD1 (5 bases). Germline CDR1 ENHRY, CDR2 SYGVKD. V dropped 5 bases and J dropped 4 bases, with 11 bases sitting between them. CDR3 size: 13 residues.

The chain combines TRBV11-1 with TRBJ2-1; D remains ambiguous. Trimming left V 6 bases short and J 7 bases short, with 7 bases between. This CDR3 spans 11 amino acids. In germline, CDR1 is SGHAT, CDR2 FQDESV (reference sequence). CDR3 nucleotides: TGTGCCAGCAGAGGGCGGAATGAGCAGTTCTTC. The encoded protein is CASRGRNEQFF.

The chain has TRBV11-2 and TRBJ2-1; 7 positions agree with TRBD2. Germline CDR1 reads SGHAT; CDR2 reads FQNNGV. The V gene end was trimmed by 2 bases and the J gene end by 2 bases; junction bases not matched to a gene: 3. The CDR3 contains 15 residues. CDR3 protein: CASSLPGTTYNEQFF. The CDR3 DNA sequence: TGTGCCAGCAGCTTACCAGGGACTACCTACAATGAGCAGTTCTTC.

This sequence joins TRBV6-2 or TRBV6-3 and TRBJ2-2, with unresolved D. The CDR3 contains 10 residues. The germline CDR1 and CDR2 sequences are MNHEY and SVGEGT. Trimming took off 6 bases at V and 7 bases at J, with 3 bases between the two ends. CDR3: CASSSGELFF. For the CDR3, the DNA is TGTGCCAGCAGCAGCGGGGAGCTGTTTTTT.

The table lists this clone with a count of one. The V and J genes are TRBV27 and TRBJ1-1; perhaps TRBD1 as D (5 bases). Germline V gene sequence: CDR1 MNHEY, CDR2 SMNVEV (reference sequence). The V end lost 6 bases, the J end lost 1 base, and 9 bases lay between the germline ends. The CDR3 extends over 13 amino acids. CDR3 sequence: CASRRTGNTEAFF. The CDR3 DNA reads as TGTGCCAGCAGGAGAACAGGGAACACTGAAGCTTTCTTT.

The chain employs TRBV3-1 (or the pseudogene TRBV3-2) and TRBJ2-5, with 7 positions matching TRBD2. This CDR3 contains 15 residues. Germline trimming cut 6 bases from V and 9 bases from J; bases unmatched to any gene: 16. Germline V gene sequence: CDR1 LGHDT, CDR2 YNNKEL (reference sequence). DNA for the CDR3: TGTGCCAGCAGTTACTATAGCGGACTAGAGACGCCCCAGTACTTC. Protein: CASSYYSGLETPQYF.

The CDR3 DNA follows: TGTGCCAGCAGCCAAGAGGGTCGGGGAGGCTACGAGCAGTACTTC. It codes for CASSQEGRGGYEQYF. This chain connects TRBV4-2 to TRBJ2-7; the D gene is possibly TRBD2 (6 bases). The CDR3 covers 15 residues. Germline CDR1 LGHNA, CDR2 YNFKEQ. Trimming removed 0 bases at V and 3 bases at J, with 12 bases between.

The chain uses TRBV2 and TRBJ2-2; TRBD2 is a possible D gene (5 bases). Germline CDR1 SNHLY, CDR2 FYNNEI. There are 15 residues in the CDR3. Deletions cut 8 bases from V and 1 base from J, with 14 bases between. The CDR3 region has the DNA TGTGCCAGCCCCAGGACCCGGGGGAACACCGGGGAGCTGTTTTTT. Encoded protein: CASPRTRGNTGELFF. Filled out from reference TRBV2 and TRBJ2-2, the complete variable domain reads EPEVTQTPSHQVTQMGQEVILRCVPISNHLYFYWYRQILGQKVEFLVSFYNNEISEKSEIFDDQFSVERPDGSNFTLKIRSTKLEDSAMYFCASPRTRGNTGELFFGEGSRLTVL.

This chain uses TRBV19 with TRBJ2-7; no definite D call. Trimming shortened V by 2 bases and J by 6 bases, and 8 bases separated the two germline ends. The CDR3 sequence is 12 residues long. Germline CDR1 and CDR2: LNHDA and SQIVND (reference sequence). The CDR3 reads CASSITNREQYF. CDR3 in DNA: TGTGCCAGTAGTATAACAAACCGCGAGCAGTACTTC.

This chain joins TRBV14 and TRBJ1-6; D not resolved. The CDR3 has 18 amino acids. Trimming removed 1 base from V and 0 bases from J, with 13 bases in between. Germline loops: CDR1 SGHDN, CDR2 FVKESK. The CDR3 DNA follows: TGTGCCAGCAGCCAAGGGGCAGCATCCAGCTCCTATAATTCACCCCTCCACTTT. Translating it yields CASSQGAASSSYNSPLHF.

This clone was detected only once. The CDR3 loop reads CASSEEKPAEQYF. The CDR3 DNA reads TGCGCCAGCAGTGAGGAAAAGCCGGCCGAGCAGTACTTC. The V call is TRBV10-2, the J call TRBJ2-7; D ambiguous. CDR1 and CDR2 from the germline V gene are WSHSY and SAAADI. The CDR3 spans 13 residues. Between the trimmed V and J ends, which lost 2 bases and 6 bases, there was a span of 11 bases.

Comment on this clone: The junction departs from the called germline gene at one end, perhaps through a read error. V and J are TRBV28 and TRBJ1-1; no clear D gene. This CDR3 has 13 amino acids. Germline values: CDR1 MDHEN, CDR2 SYDVKM. CDR3 loop: CASGLGMNTEAFF. Here the CDR3 DNA reads TGTGCCAGCGGTTTAGGAATGAACACTGAAGCTTTCTTT.

V and J are TRBV7-9 and TRBJ2-5; D unresolved. The germline CDR1 and CDR2 sequences are SEHNR and FQNEAQ (reference sequence). With 2 bases removed from V and 1 base from J, the gap between germline ends came to 11 bases. The CDR3 contains 15 residues. The CDR3 region is CASSLLRLGQETQYF. The DNA of the CDR3 is TGTGCCAGCAGCTTACTTAGACTCGGCCAAGAGACCCAGTACTTC.

The DNA for the CDR3 is TGTGCCAGCAGCTTAGAGGGCCTCAGGGGTGAAAAACTGTTTTTT. Its translation is CASSLEGLRGEKLFF. The chain has TRBV7-9 and TRBJ1-4, with TRBD1 as a possible D gene (6 bases). The CDR3 loop spans 15 amino acids. Deletions cut 1 base from V and 7 bases from J, with 13 bases between. Germline CDR1 is SEHNR and CDR2 is FQNEAQ (reference sequence).

This chain uses TRBV3-1 (or the pseudogene TRBV3-2) with TRBJ2-7, with TRBD2 matching over 8 bases. This CDR3 contains 15 residues. Germline assignment: CDR1 LGHDT and CDR2 YNNKEL (reference sequence). After removal of 4 bases from V and 9 bases from J, the junction contained 14 bases not matched to a gene. DNA of the CDR3: TGTGCCAGCAGCCCCCGGGAGGGTATAGATAACGGGCAGTACTTC. Its translation is CASSPREGIDNGQYF.

The chain joins TRBV7-7 to TRBJ2-2; 8 bases map to TRBD1. The CDR3 is made up of 15 amino acids. The ends lost 5 bases at V and 5 bases at J; junction bases unmatched: 7. CDR1 is SSHAT, CDR2 FNYEAQ, per germline (reference sequence). In DNA form, the CDR3 reads TGTGCCAGCAGCCCCGACAGGGGCAGTACCGGGGAGCTGTTTTTT. It yields the protein CASSPDRGSTGELFF.

The rearrangement links TRBV12-3 or TRBV12-4 to TRBJ2-1, with D possibly TRBD1 on 5 matching bases. Between the trimmed V and J ends, which lost 7 bases and 7 bases, there was a span of 14 bases. The CDR3 has 13 amino acids. The CDR3 DNA reads as TGTGCCAGCACCACGGACACCTTGAATGAGCAGTTCTTC. This translates into CASTTDTLNEQFF.